These T cell receptor beta chains were read from a single sample in a study of T cells in Graves' hyperthyroidism and ophthalmopathy. TCRdb recomputed calls from the multiplex PCR reads with MiXCR, one row per CDR3 protein. The repertoire holds fewer than 750,000 distinct CDR3 sequences, roughly 14% seen once, with roughly 4.5% in the top ten. Specimen: blood. Receptors were obtained from a woman in her thirties or forties with Graves' ophthalmopathy. CDR3s include the opening cysteine and the closing phenylalanine or tryptophan. Fields, in order: clone size, D gene, V gene, J gene, CDR3 protein, CDR3 DNA. A D gene is named only where the DNA matches it firmly. Some rows mark clone size as missing; the rest say once, few, many or name a class of expanded clone.

clone_size: few
d_call: NA
v_call: TRBV20-1
j_call: TRBJ2-4
cdr3_aa: CSARDMGEAKNIQYF
cdr3_nt: TGCAGTGCTAGAGATATGGGCGAAGCCAAAAACATTCAGTACTTC

clone_size: many
d_call: NA
v_call: TRBV28
j_call: TRBJ2-2
cdr3_aa: CASSYRGHTGELFF
cdr3_nt: TGTGCCAGCAGCTACCGGGGCCATACCGGGGAGCTGTTTTTT

clone_size: NA
d_call: NA
v_call: TRBV19
j_call: TRBJ2-2
cdr3_aa: CATSRSGRLTGELFF
cdr3_nt: TGTGCCACCAGTCGGTCCGGGAGACTCACCGGGGAGCTGTTTTTT

clone_size: many
d_call: NA
v_call: TRBV7-2
j_call: TRBJ1-2
cdr3_aa: CARRASNYGYTF
cdr3_nt: TGTGCCAGACGGGCTAGTAACTATGGCTACACCTTC

clone_size: NA
d_call: NA
v_call: TRBV20-1
j_call: TRBJ1-2
cdr3_aa: CSARDLRDYGYTF
cdr3_nt: TGCAGTGCTAGAGATCTCCGGGACTATGGCTACACCTTC

clone_size: NA
d_call: NA
v_call: TRBV6-1
j_call: TRBJ2-7
cdr3_aa: CASRTGLKQYF
cdr3_nt: TGTGCCAGCAGGACCGGTTTGAAGCAGTACTTC

clone_size: many
d_call: TRBD1
v_call: TRBV20-1
j_call: TRBJ1-1
cdr3_aa: CSAGRGATEAFF
cdr3_nt: TGCAGTGCTGGCAGGGGGGCCACTGAAGCTTTCTTT

clone_size: few
d_call: NA
v_call: TRBV10-3
j_call: TRBJ1-1
cdr3_aa: CAIRQDPPGTEAFF
cdr3_nt: TGTGCCATCAGACAGGACCCCCCGGGCACTGAAGCTTTCTTT

clone_size: few
d_call: NA
v_call: TRBV18
j_call: TRBJ2-7
cdr3_aa: CASSLSADSSYEQYF
cdr3_nt: TGTGCCAGCTCACTTTCGGCCGATAGCTCCTACGAGCAGTACTTC

clone_size: many
d_call: TRBD2
v_call: TRBV28
j_call: TRBJ2-2
cdr3_aa: CASSRGTTWGELFF
cdr3_nt: TGTGCCAGCAGCCGGGGGACTACTTGGGGGGAGCTGTTTTTT

clone_size: NA
d_call: NA
v_call: TRBV29-1
j_call: TRBJ2-2
cdr3_aa: CSVSETAANTGELFF
cdr3_nt: TGCAGCGTTTCCGAAACGGCAGCGAACACCGGGGAGCTGTTTTTT

clone_size: few
d_call: TRBD2
v_call: TRBV11-2
j_call: TRBJ2-7
cdr3_aa: CASSLSNLAGGPREQYF
cdr3_nt: TGTGCCAGCAGCTTGTCGAACTTAGCGGGAGGGCCTCGGGAGCAGTACTTC

clone_size: many
d_call: TRBD2
v_call: TRBV6-1
j_call: TRBJ2-2
cdr3_aa: CASKREAMNTGELFF
cdr3_nt: TGTGCCAGCAAACGGGAGGCGATGAACACCGGGGAGCTGTTTTTT

clone_size: few
d_call: TRBD2
v_call: TRBV6-2/TRBV6-3
j_call: TRBJ2-5
cdr3_aa: CASSGLAGVETQYF
cdr3_nt: TGTGCCTCCTCGGGACTAGCGGGAGTGGAGACCCAGTACTTC

clone_size: many
d_call: TRBD1
v_call: TRBV6-2/TRBV6-3
j_call: TRBJ2-7
cdr3_aa: CASSYLDRDSYEQYF
cdr3_nt: TGTGCCAGCAGTTACCTAGACAGGGACTCCTACGAGCAGTACTTC

clone_size: many
d_call: NA
v_call: TRBV5-1
j_call: TRBJ1-1
cdr3_aa: CASSFSGLMNTEAFF
cdr3_nt: TGCGCCAGCAGCTTCTCAGGACTCATGAACACTGAAGCTTTCTTT

clone_size: many
d_call: NA
v_call: TRBV6-2/TRBV6-3
j_call: TRBJ2-7
cdr3_aa: CASSRTDLTYEQYF
cdr3_nt: TGTGCCAGCAGTCGGACAGATCTGACCTACGAGCAGTACTTC

clone_size: many
d_call: NA
v_call: TRBV6-5
j_call: TRBJ1-2
cdr3_aa: CASSSHSALRYGYTF
cdr3_nt: TGTGCCAGCAGTTCCCACAGCGCCCTACGCTATGGCTACACCTTC

clone_size: NA
d_call: NA
v_call: TRBV20-1
j_call: TRBJ2-7
cdr3_aa: CSARAVEQYF
cdr3_nt: TGCAGTGCTAGAGCCGTGGAGCAGTACTTC

clone_size: many
d_call: NA
v_call: TRBV7-9
j_call: TRBJ1-1
cdr3_aa: CASSLRPGEAFF
cdr3_nt: TGTGCCAGCAGCCTACGCCCGGGAGAAGCTTTCTTT

clone_size: many
d_call: TRBD2
v_call: TRBV15
j_call: TRBJ2-2
cdr3_aa: CATSRAAGEGTGELFF
cdr3_nt: TGTGCCACCAGCAGAGCGGCGGGAGAGGGGACCGGGGAGCTGTTTTTT

clone_size: few
d_call: TRBD1
v_call: TRBV19
j_call: TRBJ2-4
cdr3_aa: CASSGLSGQGENIQYF
cdr3_nt: TGTGCCAGTAGTGGGCTTTCTGGACAGGGAGAGAACATTCAGTACTTC

clone_size: many
d_call: TRBD2
v_call: TRBV20-1
j_call: TRBJ2-7
cdr3_aa: CSAPTSGSKYEQYF
cdr3_nt: TGCAGTGCCCCTACTAGCGGGAGTAAGTACGAGCAGTACTTC

clone_size: many
d_call: TRBD2
v_call: TRBV12-5
j_call: TRBJ2-5
cdr3_aa: CASGLGGSQETQYF
cdr3_nt: TGTGCTAGTGGTTTAGGCGGGAGCCAAGAGACCCAGTACTTC

clone_size: many
d_call: NA
v_call: TRBV6-1
j_call: TRBJ1-2
cdr3_aa: CASSESEGPYGYTF
cdr3_nt: TGTGCCAGCAGTGAATCAGAGGGGCCCTATGGCTACACCTTC

clone_size: many
d_call: NA
v_call: TRBV27
j_call: TRBJ2-5
cdr3_aa: CASSPDPAGEETQYF
cdr3_nt: TGTGCCAGCAGCCCCGACCCTGCCGGGGAAGAGACCCAGTACTTC

clone_size: few
d_call: NA
v_call: TRBV20-1
j_call: TRBJ2-2
cdr3_aa: CSAPGPHPSTGELFF
cdr3_nt: TGCAGTGCCCCGGGCCCCCACCCCTCTACCGGGGAGCTGTTTTTT

clone_size: many
d_call: NA
v_call: TRBV6-5
j_call: TRBJ2-2
cdr3_aa: CASSYLSGTGELFF
cdr3_nt: TGTGCCAGCAGTTATCTCTCTGGGACCGGGGAGCTGTTTTTT

clone_size: NA
d_call: NA
v_call: TRBV7-3
j_call: TRBJ2-5
cdr3_aa: CASSLIRAETQYF
cdr3_nt: TGTGCCAGCAGCCTCATTAGGGCTGAGACCCAGTACTTC

clone_size: many
d_call: NA
v_call: TRBV20-1
j_call: TRBJ2-2
cdr3_aa: CSARSGDTGELFF
cdr3_nt: TGCAGTGCTAGAAGCGGAGACACCGGGGAGCTGTTTTTT

clone_size: few
d_call: NA
v_call: TRBV7-2
j_call: TRBJ1-6
cdr3_aa: CASSLAVGDSPLHF
cdr3_nt: TGTGCCAGCAGCTTAGCTGTGGGGGATTCACCCCTCCACTTT

clone_size: NA
d_call: NA
v_call: TRBV30
j_call: TRBJ1-1
cdr3_aa: CAWNKPGSGTEAFF
cdr3_nt: TGTGCCTGGAATAAACCCGGTTCCGGCACTGAAGCTTTCTTT

clone_size: once
d_call: NA
v_call: TRBV7-8
j_call: TRBJ2-2
cdr3_aa: CASSLKRINTGELFF
cdr3_nt: TGTGCCAGCAGCTTAAAGCGGATAAACACCGGGGAGCTGTTTTTT

clone_size: many
d_call: NA
v_call: TRBV5-1
j_call: TRBJ1-2
cdr3_aa: CASSPPDISYGYTF
cdr3_nt: TGCGCCAGCAGCCCGCCGGACATTAGCTATGGCTACACCTTC

clone_size: many
d_call: NA
v_call: TRBV9
j_call: TRBJ1-1
cdr3_aa: CASSGSGRMNTEAFF
cdr3_nt: TGTGCCAGCAGCGGATCGGGGCGGATGAACACTGAAGCTTTCTTT

clone_size: NA
d_call: NA
v_call: TRBV20-1
j_call: TRBJ2-5
cdr3_aa: CSANSGRNEETQYF
cdr3_nt: TGCAGTGCTAACAGTGGCAGAAACGAAGAGACCCAGTACTTC

clone_size: many
d_call: NA
v_call: TRBV6-1
j_call: TRBJ1-2
cdr3_aa: CASSVIRTGGNYGYTF
cdr3_nt: TGTGCCAGCAGTGTGATAAGAACGGGTGGGAACTATGGCTACACCTTC

clone_size: NA
d_call: NA
v_call: TRBV24-1
j_call: TRBJ1-1
cdr3_aa: CAARNTGTPNTEAFF
cdr3_nt: TGTGCCGCTCGAAACACCGGGACACCGAACACTGAAGCTTTCTTC

clone_size: few
d_call: TRBD1
v_call: TRBV6-1
j_call: TRBJ2-7
cdr3_aa: CASRTHRGNPYF
cdr3_nt: TGTGCCAGCAGGACCCACAGGGGGAATCCGTACTTC

clone_size: many
d_call: TRBD2
v_call: TRBV11-2
j_call: TRBJ2-7
cdr3_aa: CASSTGLAGGLTYEQYF
cdr3_nt: TGTGCCAGCAGCACGGGACTAGCGGGCGGTCTTACCTACGAGCAGTACTTC

clone_size: many
d_call: TRBD2
v_call: TRBV10-3
j_call: TRBJ2-5
cdr3_aa: CAISSGLASYQETQYF
cdr3_nt: TGTGCCATCAGTTCGGGACTAGCGTCCTACCAAGAGACCCAGTACTTC

clone_size: few
d_call: NA
v_call: TRBV5-1
j_call: TRBJ2-1
cdr3_aa: CASSSDIPGVNEQFF
cdr3_nt: TGCGCCAGCAGCTCGGACATCCCCGGGGTCAATGAGCAGTTCTTC

clone_size: NA
d_call: NA
v_call: TRBV12-3/TRBV12-4
j_call: TRBJ2-2
cdr3_aa: CASSSQGGSNTGELFF
cdr3_nt: TGTGCCAGCAGTTCACAGGGAGGCTCGAACACCGGGGAGCTGTTTTTT

clone_size: NA
d_call: NA
v_call: TRBV6-1
j_call: TRBJ1-4
cdr3_aa: CASSDGIGYGEKLFF
cdr3_nt: TGTGCCAGCAGTGACGGTATAGGGTACGGTGAAAAACTGTTTTTT

clone_size: many
d_call: NA
v_call: TRBV6-5
j_call: TRBJ1-1
cdr3_aa: CASSYRGTEALF
cdr3_nt: TGTGCCAGCAGTTACAGGGGCACTGAAGCTCTCTTT

clone_size: many
d_call: NA
v_call: TRBV6-1
j_call: TRBJ2-7
cdr3_aa: CASSEGGLVTFEQYF
cdr3_nt: TGTGCCAGCAGTGAGGGGGGGCTAGTTACATTCGAGCAGTACTTC

clone_size: many
d_call: NA
v_call: TRBV20-1
j_call: TRBJ2-7
cdr3_aa: CSAYPRAGTPYEQYF
cdr3_nt: TGCAGTGCCTATCCCCGTGCTGGGACACCGTACGAGCAGTACTTC

clone_size: few
d_call: TRBD1
v_call: TRBV7-9
j_call: TRBJ1-1
cdr3_aa: CASSPRTGRGF
cdr3_nt: TGTGCCAGCAGCCCTCGGACAGGGAGAGGCTTT

clone_size: many
d_call: NA
v_call: TRBV5-6
j_call: TRBJ2-7
cdr3_aa: CASRPLEGISYEQYF
cdr3_nt: TGTGCCAGCAGACCGTTGGAGGGGATCTCCTACGAGCAGTACTTC

clone_size: many
d_call: NA
v_call: TRBV2
j_call: TRBJ2-5
cdr3_aa: CARATGTTEETQYF
cdr3_nt: TGTGCCAGGGCTACCGGGACAACCGAAGAGACCCAGTACTTC

clone_size: many
d_call: TRBD1
v_call: TRBV28
j_call: TRBJ2-4
cdr3_aa: CASSFPGTGGSAGPGNIQYF
cdr3_nt: TGTGCCAGCAGCTTTCCAGGGACAGGGGGCTCAGCCGGGCCGGGAAACATTCAGTACTTC

clone_size: many
d_call: NA
v_call: TRBV28
j_call: TRBJ2-5
cdr3_aa: CASSPFQGREETQYF
cdr3_nt: TGTGCCAGCAGTCCCTTCCAGGGACGAGAAGAGACCCAGTACTTC

clone_size: many
d_call: NA
v_call: TRBV6-1
j_call: TRBJ2-5
cdr3_aa: CASRGIQETQYF
cdr3_nt: TGTGCCAGCAGGGGAATCCAAGAGACCCAGTACTTC

clone_size: many
d_call: NA
v_call: TRBV15
j_call: TRBJ2-7
cdr3_aa: CATSRGDTSSYEQYF
cdr3_nt: TGTGCCACCAGCAGAGGGGACACAAGCTCCTACGAGCAGTACTTC

clone_size: many
d_call: NA
v_call: TRBV20-1
j_call: TRBJ2-7
cdr3_aa: CSAIPAGRNYEQYF
cdr3_nt: TGCAGTGCCATCCCCGCGGGGAGGAACTACGAGCAGTACTTC